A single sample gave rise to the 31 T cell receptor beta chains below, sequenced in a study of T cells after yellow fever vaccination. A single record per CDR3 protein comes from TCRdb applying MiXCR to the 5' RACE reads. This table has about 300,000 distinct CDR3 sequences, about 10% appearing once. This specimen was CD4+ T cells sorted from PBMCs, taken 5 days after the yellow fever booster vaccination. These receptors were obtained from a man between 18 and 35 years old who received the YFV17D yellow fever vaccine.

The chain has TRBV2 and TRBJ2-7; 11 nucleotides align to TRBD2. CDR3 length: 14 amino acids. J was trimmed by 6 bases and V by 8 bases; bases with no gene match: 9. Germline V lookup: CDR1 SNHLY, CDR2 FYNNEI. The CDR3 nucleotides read TGTGCCAGCGGAGTAGCGGGGGGGCCCATCGAGCAGTACTTC. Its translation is CASGVAGGPIEQYF.

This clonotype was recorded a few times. The CDR3 spells CASSQTEQTGNTIYF. DNA of the CDR3: TGCGCCAGCAGCCAAACGGAGCAGACTGGAAACACCATATATTTT. The V gene is TRBV4-1, the J gene TRBJ1-3; D ambiguous. The CDR3 runs 15 residues. Trimming took 2 bases from V and 2 from J, leaving 10 bases between them. Looked up from germline, CDR1 is MGHRA and CDR2 is YSYEKL.

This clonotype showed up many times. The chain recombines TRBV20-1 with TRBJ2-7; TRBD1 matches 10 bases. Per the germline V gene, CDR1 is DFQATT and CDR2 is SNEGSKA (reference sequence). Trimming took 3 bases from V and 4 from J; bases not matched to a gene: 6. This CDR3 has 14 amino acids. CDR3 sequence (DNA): TGCAGTGCTAGGGGGACAGGGGATTGGTACGAGCAGTACGTC. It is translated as CSARGTGDWYEQYV.

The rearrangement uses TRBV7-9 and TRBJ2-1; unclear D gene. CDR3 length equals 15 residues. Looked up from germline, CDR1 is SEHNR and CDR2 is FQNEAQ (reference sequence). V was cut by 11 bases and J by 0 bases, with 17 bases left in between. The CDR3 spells CAAAKGPSSYNEQFF. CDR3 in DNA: TGTGCCGCCGCGAAAGGTCCCAGCTCCTACAATGAGCAGTTCTTC.

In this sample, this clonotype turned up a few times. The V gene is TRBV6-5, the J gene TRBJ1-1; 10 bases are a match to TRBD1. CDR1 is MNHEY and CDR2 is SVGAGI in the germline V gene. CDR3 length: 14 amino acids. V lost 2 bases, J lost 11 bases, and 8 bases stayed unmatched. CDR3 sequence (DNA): TGTGCCAGCAGTTACATTGGGACAGGGGTGTCCGCTTTCTTT. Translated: CASSYIGTGVSAFF.

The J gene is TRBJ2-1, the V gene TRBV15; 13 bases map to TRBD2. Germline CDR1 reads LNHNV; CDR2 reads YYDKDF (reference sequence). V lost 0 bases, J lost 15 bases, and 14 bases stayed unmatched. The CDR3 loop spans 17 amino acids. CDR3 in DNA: TGTGCCACCAGCAGAGATCCCCGGACTAGCGGGGGCCCGGGTCGGTTCTTC. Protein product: CATSRDPRTSGGPGRFF.

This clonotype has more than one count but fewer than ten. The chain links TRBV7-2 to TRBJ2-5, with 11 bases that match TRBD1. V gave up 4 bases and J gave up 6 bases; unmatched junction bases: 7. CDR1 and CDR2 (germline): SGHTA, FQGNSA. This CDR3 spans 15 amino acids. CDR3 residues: CASSSRDRGDQTQYF. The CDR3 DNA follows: TGTGCCAGCAGCTCCCGGGACAGGGGGGACCAGACCCAGTACTTC.

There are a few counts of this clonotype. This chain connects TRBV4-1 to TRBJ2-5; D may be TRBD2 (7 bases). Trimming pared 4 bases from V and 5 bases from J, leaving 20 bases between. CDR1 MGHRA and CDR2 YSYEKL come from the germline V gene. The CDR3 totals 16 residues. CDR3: CASSRTRGGVGETQYF. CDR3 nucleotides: TGCGCCAGCAGCCGGACCAGAGGGGGGGTAGGTGAGACCCAGTACTTC.

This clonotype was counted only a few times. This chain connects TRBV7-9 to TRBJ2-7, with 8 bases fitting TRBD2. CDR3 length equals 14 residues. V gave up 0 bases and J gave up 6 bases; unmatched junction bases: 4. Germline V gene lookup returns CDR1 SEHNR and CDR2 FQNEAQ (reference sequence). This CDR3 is CASSLAGLDLEQYF. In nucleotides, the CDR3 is TGTGCCAGCAGCTTAGCGGGACTAGACCTCGAGCAGTACTTC.

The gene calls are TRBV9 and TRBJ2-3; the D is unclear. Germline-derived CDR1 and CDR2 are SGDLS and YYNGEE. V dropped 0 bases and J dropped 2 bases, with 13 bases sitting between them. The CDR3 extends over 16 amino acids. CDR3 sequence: CASSVDENPNTDTQYF. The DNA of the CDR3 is TGTGCCAGCAGCGTAGATGAGAACCCTAACACAGATACGCAGTATTTT.

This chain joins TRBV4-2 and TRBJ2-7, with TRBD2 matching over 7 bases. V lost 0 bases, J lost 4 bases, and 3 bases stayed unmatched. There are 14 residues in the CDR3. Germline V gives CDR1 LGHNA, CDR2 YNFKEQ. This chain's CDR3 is CASSQDLAVYEQYF. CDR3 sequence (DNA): TGTGCCAGCAGCCAAGATCTAGCGGTATACGAGCAGTACTTC.

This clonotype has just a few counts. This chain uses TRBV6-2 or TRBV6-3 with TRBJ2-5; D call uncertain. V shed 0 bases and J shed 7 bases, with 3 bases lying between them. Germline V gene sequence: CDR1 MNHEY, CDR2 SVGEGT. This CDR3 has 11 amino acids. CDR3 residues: CASSYSRTQYF. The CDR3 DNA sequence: TGTGCCAGCAGTTACTCCCGGACCCAGTACTTC.

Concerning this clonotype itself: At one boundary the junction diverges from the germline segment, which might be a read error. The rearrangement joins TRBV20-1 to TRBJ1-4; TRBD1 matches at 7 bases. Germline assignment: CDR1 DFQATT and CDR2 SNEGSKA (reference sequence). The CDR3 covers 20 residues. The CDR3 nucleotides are TGCAGTGCGAGAGGGGCAGGCCGGGCATCAGGGGGATCAACTAATGAAAAACTGTTTTTT. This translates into CSARGAGRASGGSTNEKLFF.

CDR3 protein: CAITSEGRTGELFF. DNA for the CDR3: TGTGCCATTACCTCGGAGGGTCGCACCGGGGAGCTGTTTTTT. The chain uses TRBV10-3 and TRBJ2-2, with D tentatively TRBD2 (6 bases). Germline V lookup: CDR1 ENHRY, CDR2 SYGVKD. There are 14 residues in the CDR3. Trimming removed 9 bases at V and 4 bases at J, with 15 bases between.

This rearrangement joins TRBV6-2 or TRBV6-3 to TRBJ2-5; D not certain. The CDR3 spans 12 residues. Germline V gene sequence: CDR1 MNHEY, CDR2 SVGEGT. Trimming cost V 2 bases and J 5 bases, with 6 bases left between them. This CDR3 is CASSYVRETQYF. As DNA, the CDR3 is TGTGCCAGCAGTTACGTTCGGGAGACCCAGTACTTC.

The CDR3, as DNA: TGCGCCAGCAGCGCTAGGATTTCCACTGAAGCTTTCTTT. This encodes CASSARISTEAFF. The gene calls are TRBV5-1 and TRBJ1-1, with D unresolved. Trimming left V 4 bases short and J 4 bases short, with 11 bases between. Germline values: CDR1 SGHRS, CDR2 YFSETQ. The CDR3 spans 13 residues.

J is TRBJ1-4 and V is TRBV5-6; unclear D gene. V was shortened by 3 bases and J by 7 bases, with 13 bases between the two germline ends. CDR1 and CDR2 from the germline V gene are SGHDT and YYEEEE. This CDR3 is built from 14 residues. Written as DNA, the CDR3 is TGTGCCAGCAGCTCCCGGGAGGCCCTTGAAAAACTGTTTTTT. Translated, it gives CASSSREALEKLFF.

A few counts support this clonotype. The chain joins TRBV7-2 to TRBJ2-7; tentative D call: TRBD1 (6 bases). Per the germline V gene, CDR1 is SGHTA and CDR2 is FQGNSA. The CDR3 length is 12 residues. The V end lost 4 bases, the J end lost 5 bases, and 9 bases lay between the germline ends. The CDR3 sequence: CASSYYRDEQYF. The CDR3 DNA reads TGTGCCAGCAGCTATTACAGGGACGAGCAGTACTTC.

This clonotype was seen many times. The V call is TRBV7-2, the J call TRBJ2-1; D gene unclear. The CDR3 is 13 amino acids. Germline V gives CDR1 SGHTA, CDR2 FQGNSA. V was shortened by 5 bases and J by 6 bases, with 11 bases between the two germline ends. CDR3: CASSRDRLNEQFF. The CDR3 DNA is TGTGCCAGCAGCCGCGACCGTCTCAATGAGCAGTTCTTC. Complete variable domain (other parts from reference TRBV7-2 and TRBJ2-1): GAGVSQSPSNKVTEKGKDVELRCDPISGHTALYWYRQSLGQGLEFLIYFQGNSAPDKSGLPSDRFSAERTGGSVSTLTIQRTQQEDSAVYLCASSRDRLNEQFFGPGTRLTVL.

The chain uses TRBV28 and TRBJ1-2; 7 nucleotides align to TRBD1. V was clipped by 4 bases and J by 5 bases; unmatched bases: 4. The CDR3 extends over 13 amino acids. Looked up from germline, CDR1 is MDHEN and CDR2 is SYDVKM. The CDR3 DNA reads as TGTGCCAGCAGTTCCGCGGGACAGTATGGCTACACCTTC. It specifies CASSSAGQYGYTF.

Here the CDR3 reads CASSQRRELAKNIQYF. The CDR3 nucleotides are TGTGCCAGCAGCCAGCGGAGGGAACTAGCCAAAAACATTCAGTACTTC. The genes are TRBV7-2 and TRBJ2-4, with D maybe TRBD2 (6 bases). The ends were cut back, 5 bases at V and 0 bases at J, with 14 bases in the middle. The CDR3 contains 16 residues. CDR1 SGHTA and CDR2 FQGNSA come from the germline V gene.

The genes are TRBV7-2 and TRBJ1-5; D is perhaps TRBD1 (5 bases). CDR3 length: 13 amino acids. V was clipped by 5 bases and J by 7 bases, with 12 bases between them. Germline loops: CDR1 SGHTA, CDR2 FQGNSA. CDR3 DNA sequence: TGTGCCAGCAGCCGGGGGAGTTACCAGCCCCAGCATTTT. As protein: CASSRGSYQPQHF.

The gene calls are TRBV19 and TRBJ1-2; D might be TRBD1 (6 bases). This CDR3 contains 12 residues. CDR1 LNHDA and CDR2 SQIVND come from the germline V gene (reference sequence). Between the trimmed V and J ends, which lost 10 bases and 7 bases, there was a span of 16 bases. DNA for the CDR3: TGTGCCACCCGACAGGTTTGGGCTGGCTACACCTTC. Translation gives CATRQVWAGYTF.

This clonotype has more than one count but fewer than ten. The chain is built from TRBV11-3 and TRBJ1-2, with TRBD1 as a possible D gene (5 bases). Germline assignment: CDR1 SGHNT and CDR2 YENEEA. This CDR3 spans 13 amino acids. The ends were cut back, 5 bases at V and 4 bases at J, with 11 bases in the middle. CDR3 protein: CASSPRDGYGYTF. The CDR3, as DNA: TGTGCCAGCAGCCCCCGGGACGGCTATGGCTACACCTTC.

The CDR3 nucleotides read TGTGCCATCAGGGGACAGGGGTCTAATAATTCACCCCTCCACTTT. Amino acid sequence: CAIRGQGSNNSPLHF. The chain has TRBV10-3 and TRBJ1-6; the match to TRBD1 covers 10 bases. The V gene's germline CDR1 is ENHRY and CDR2 SYGVKD. The V gene end was trimmed by 6 bases and the J gene end by 5 bases; junction bases not matched to a gene: 4. The CDR3 extends over 15 amino acids.

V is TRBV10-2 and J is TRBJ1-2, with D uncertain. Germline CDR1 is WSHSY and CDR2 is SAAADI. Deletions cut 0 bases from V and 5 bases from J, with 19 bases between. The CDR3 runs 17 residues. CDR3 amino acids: CASSESTRRGPLYGYTF. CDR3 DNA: TGCGCCAGCAGTGAGTCGACCCGGAGAGGCCCGCTTTATGGCTACACCTTC.

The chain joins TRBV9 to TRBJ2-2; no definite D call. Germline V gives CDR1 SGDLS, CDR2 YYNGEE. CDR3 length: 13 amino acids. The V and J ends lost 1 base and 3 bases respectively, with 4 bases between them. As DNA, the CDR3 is TGTGCCAGCAGCGTACAGGACACCGGGGAGCTGTTTTTT. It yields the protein CASSVQDTGELFF.

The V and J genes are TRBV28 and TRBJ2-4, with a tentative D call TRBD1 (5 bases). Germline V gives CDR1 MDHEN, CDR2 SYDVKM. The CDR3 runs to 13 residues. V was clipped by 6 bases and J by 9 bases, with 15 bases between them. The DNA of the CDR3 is TGTGCCAGCAGCTCCAGACAGTCCGCCATTCAGTACTTC. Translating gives CASSSRQSAIQYF.

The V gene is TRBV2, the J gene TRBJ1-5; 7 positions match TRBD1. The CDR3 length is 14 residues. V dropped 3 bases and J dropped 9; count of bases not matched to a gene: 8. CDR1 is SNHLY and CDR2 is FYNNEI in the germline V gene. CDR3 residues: CASSEIQGQPPQHF. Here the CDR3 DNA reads TGTGCCAGCAGTGAGATACAGGGACAGCCGCCCCAGCATTTT.

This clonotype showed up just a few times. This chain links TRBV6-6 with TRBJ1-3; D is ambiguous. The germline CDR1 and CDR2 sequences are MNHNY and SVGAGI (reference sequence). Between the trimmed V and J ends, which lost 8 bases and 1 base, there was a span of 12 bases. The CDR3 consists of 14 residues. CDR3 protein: CASGRMVSGNTIYF. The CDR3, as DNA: TGTGCCAGCGGAAGGATGGTTTCTGGAAACACCATATATTTT.

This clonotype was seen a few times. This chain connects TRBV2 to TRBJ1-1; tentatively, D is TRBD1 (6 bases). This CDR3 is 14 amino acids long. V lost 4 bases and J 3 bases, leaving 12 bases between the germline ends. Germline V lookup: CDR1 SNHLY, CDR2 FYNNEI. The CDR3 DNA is TGTGCCAGCAGTGTTGACAGGACTTACACTGAAGCTTTCTTT. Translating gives CASSVDRTYTEAFF.